This T cell receptor (beta chain) was sequenced for a study of T cells in Graves' hyperthyroidism and ophthalmopathy. General study results and limits: A median approximately 6.8 months before onset, the model predicted ophthalmopathy.

A note on this clonotype: Its specificity is unknown.

RNA transcripts served as the template for amplifying TCR beta CDR3 regions. The study used the HTBI primer set for a first-round RT-PCR of the TCR CDR3. MiXCR, run by TCRdb on the multiplex PCR reads, gives a single entry per CDR3 protein. Altogether over 500,000 distinct CDR3 sequences are present, around 43% being singletons, with the ten largest covering about two fifths. This TCR was sampled from an adult woman with Graves' disease, either hyperthyroidism or ophthalmopathy (not recorded which). The specimen was peripheral blood or thyroid tissue (not recorded which).

CDR3 sequence reads: CASSFSTGGSEAFF. Here the CDR3 DNA reads TGTGCCAGCAGCTTCTCGACAGGGGGCTCTGAAGCTTTCTTT. This chain connects TRBV7-3 to TRBJ1-1; TRBD1 aligns across 10 bases. Trimming at V came to 3 bases and at J to 6 bases, leaving 4 bases not matched to a gene. The CDR3 totals 14 residues. CDR1 and CDR2 (germline): SGHTA, FQGTGA.